These 18 T cell receptor beta chains were all obtained from the same sample, sequenced in a study of radiotherapy plus CTLA-4 blockade in lung cancer. The protocol was immunoSEQ multiplex PCR, while the TCRdb copy is restricted to in-frame clones and leaves out a portion. The data hold approximately 47,000 clones, with 75% to 85% observed a single time. The source material was peripheral blood, sampled from a patient treated with radiotherapy plus ipilimumab. The origin of the receptors is a human donor with non-small cell lung cancer who had stable disease on radiotherapy plus ipilimumab.

V is TRBV7-2 and J is TRBJ1-1; D is unclear. Trimming stripped 0 bases from V and 7 bases from J, with 15 bases between. In germline, CDR1 is SGHTA, CDR2 FQGNSA. There are 15 residues in the CDR3. This chain's CDR3 is CASSLAEAASSEAFF. The CDR3 DNA reads as TGTGCCAGCAGCTTAGCGGAGGCAGCTTCTAGTGAAGCTTTCTTT.

As to this clone: In the same sample, other DNA sequences code for this CDR3. This chain connects TRBV28 to TRBJ1-2, with 9 bases fitting TRBD1. This CDR3 is 14 amino acids long. J lost 2 bases, V lost 4 bases, and 2 bases had no gene match. The V gene's germline CDR1 is MDHEN and CDR2 SYDVKM. CDR3 DNA sequence: TGTGCCAGCAGTTCGGGACAGGGAAACTATGGCTACACCTTC. This gives the protein CASSSGQGNYGYTF.

V and J are TRBV9 and TRBJ1-2; D is unresolved. V was clipped by 0 bases and J by 3 bases, with 12 bases between them. The CDR3 has 15 residues. CDR1 and CDR2 from the germline V gene are SGDLS and YYNGEE. CDR3 in DNA: TGTGCCAGCAGCGTAGCTCGTGGACTTGACTATGGCTACACCTTC. Translation: CASSVARGLDYGYTF.

V is TRBV7-3 and J is TRBJ1-1; no reliable D call. The CDR3 is 13 residues long. The germline V gene encodes CDR1 SGHTA and CDR2 FQGTGA. V lost 5 bases and J 1 base, leaving 8 bases between the germline ends. CDR3 residues: CASSRNRNTEAFF. The CDR3 DNA reads TGTGCCAGCAGCAGAAACAGGAACACTGAAGCTTTCTTT.

V and J are TRBV10-1 and TRBJ2-7; the match to TRBD2 covers 10 bases. Germline CDR1 and CDR2: WNHNN and SYGVQD (reference sequence). Trimming at V came to 7 bases and at J to 0 bases, leaving 15 bases not matched to a gene. CDR3 length: 18 amino acids. CDR3 residues: CASNLPTSGHRGSYEQYF. CDR3 DNA sequence: TGCGCCAGCAACCTCCCGACTAGCGGGCACAGGGGCTCCTACGAGCAGTACTTC.

The J gene is TRBJ2-3, the V gene TRBV5-1; a possible D gene is TRBD2 (5 bases). The CDR3 length is 15 residues. CDR1 is SGHRS and CDR2 is YFSETQ in the germline V gene. Trimming removed 4 bases at V and 4 bases at J, with 16 bases between. The chain's CDR3 is CASSASISGADTQYF. CDR3 DNA sequence: TGCGCCAGCAGCGCGAGTATATCCGGGGCAGATACGCAGTATTTT.

This clone turned up a few times. The chain joins TRBV6-5 to TRBJ1-2; D call uncertain. Trimming removed 6 bases from V and 0 bases from J, with 8 bases in between. The CDR3 consists of 13 residues. Germline V gives CDR1 MNHEY, CDR2 SVGAGI. This CDR3 is CASRPTANYGYTF. CDR3 DNA: TGTGCCAGCAGGCCCACAGCTAACTATGGCTACACCTTC.

This chain connects TRBV6-6 to TRBJ1-5; TRBD1 matches at 7 bases. This CDR3 is built from 14 residues. J lost 0 bases, V lost 6 bases, and 2 bases had no gene match. CDR1 is MNHNY, CDR2 SVGAGI, per germline (reference sequence). The CDR3 protein is CASSRTGSNQPQHF. The CDR3 DNA is TGTGCCAGCAGCCGGACAGGTAGCAATCAGCCCCAGCATTTT.

This clone was picked up one time. V is TRBV5-8 and J is TRBJ2-5, with TRBD1 matching 9 bases. CDR1 and CDR2 (germline): SGHTS, YDEGEE. The CDR3 has 17 residues. V was pared by 4 bases and J by 2 bases, with 12 bases of the junction left unmatched. The DNA for the CDR3 is TGTGCCAGCAGCGAAGGAAGTACAGGGGGCTATCAAGAGACCCAGTACTTC. Translation: CASSEGSTGGYQETQYF.

The V call is TRBV28, the J call TRBJ2-1, with 9 bases that match TRBD2. The V gene's germline CDR1 is MDHEN and CDR2 SYDVKM. The CDR3 is 13 amino acids. The V and J ends lost 5 bases and 11 bases, in that order; junction bases with no gene match: 7. Written as DNA, the CDR3 is TGTGCCAGCAGTCCGCCGGGACTAGCAAAGCAGTTCTTC. Translated: CASSPPGLAKQFF.

This sequence joins TRBV7-6 and TRBJ2-1; D is perhaps TRBD1 (5 bases). V was shortened by 1 base and J by 10 bases, with 14 bases between the two germline ends. Germline assignment: CDR1 SGHVS and CDR2 FNYEAQ. This CDR3 contains 14 residues. The CDR3 nucleotides are TGTGCCAGCAGCTTAGGGGGCCCTCCCAGCGAGCAGTTCTTC. Translating it yields CASSLGGPPSEQFF.

This clone came up once. The V and J genes are TRBV2 and TRBJ2-1; 7 bases match TRBD2. Germline V gene lookup returns CDR1 SNHLY and CDR2 FYNNEI. This CDR3 comprises 15 residues. V gave up 4 bases and J gave up 0 bases; unmatched junction bases: 3. This chain's CDR3 is CASSVGGSSYNEQFF. As DNA, the CDR3 is TGTGCCAGCAGTGTGGGCGGGAGCTCCTACAATGAGCAGTTCTTC.

The genes are TRBV7-2 and TRBJ2-7; 9 bases are a match to TRBD2. The germline gives CDR1 SGHTA, CDR2 FQGNSA. This CDR3 spans 15 amino acids. V shed 2 bases, J shed 7 bases, and the junction held 9 bases outside the gene matches. CDR3 DNA sequence: TGTGCCAGCAGCTTATACGGGGCTAGCGGGGTAGAGCAGTACTTC. It yields the protein CASSLYGASGVEQYF.

The chain combines TRBV29-1 with TRBJ1-4; 12 bases are a match to TRBD1. The germline V gene has CDR1 SQVTM and CDR2 ANQGSEA. The CDR3 is 16 residues long. Unmatched junction bases numbered 8, after V lost 6 bases and J lost 3 bases. The CDR3 is CSVDGTGGSSNEKLFF. The DNA for the CDR3 is TGCAGCGTGGACGGGACAGGGGGCAGTTCTAATGAAAAACTGTTTTTT.

The chain is built from TRBV27 and TRBJ2-5; D perhaps matches TRBD2 (6 bases). The CDR3 has 13 amino acids. Between the trimmed V and J ends, which lost 6 bases and 3 bases, there was a span of 11 bases. Germline V gene lookup returns CDR1 MNHEY and CDR2 SMNVEV (reference sequence). This CDR3 reads CASRGTVKETQYF. Here the CDR3 DNA reads TGTGCCAGCAGGGGGACTGTGAAAGAGACCCAGTACTTC.

The CDR3: CASSLTPAGGHEQYF. DNA for the CDR3: TGCGCCAGCAGCTTGACGCCAGCGGGAGGCCACGAGCAGTACTTC. The chain joins TRBV5-1 to TRBJ2-7, with 9 bases lining up with TRBD2. The CDR3 consists of 15 residues. Germline V gene sequence: CDR1 SGHRS, CDR2 YFSETQ. Trimming cost V 1 base and J 5 bases; bases outside gene matches: 7.

A single count supports this clone. The chain couples TRBV28 to TRBJ2-2, with 7 nucleotides matching TRBD1. After removal of 3 bases from V and 7 bases from J, the junction contained 11 bases not matched to a gene. CDR3 size: 16 residues. Germline V CDR1 and CDR2: MDHEN, SYDVKM. CDR3 protein: CASSLRDRVDLGELFF. The DNA for the CDR3 is TGTGCCAGCAGTTTGCGTGACAGGGTGGATCTCGGGGAGCTGTTTTTT.

The chain recombines TRBV7-2 with TRBJ2-3; D remains unclear. Germline loops: CDR1 SGHTA, CDR2 FQGNSA. The CDR3 spans 13 residues. The germline V and J ends were trimmed by 0 bases and 4 bases, with 5 bases remaining between them. In nucleotides, the CDR3 is TGTGCCAGCAGCTTAGCGGGCGCAGATACGCAGTATTTT. This codes for CASSLAGADTQYF.